The 30 T cell receptor beta chains below were found in one sample sequenced in a study of regulatory T cells in long-lasting Graves disease. The TCR beta library used iRepertoire HTBI primers with Arm-PCR amplification of CDR3. TCRdb reprocessed the multiplex PCR reads with MiXCR, giving one entry per CDR3 protein. The sample consists of 350,000 to 400,000 distinct CDR3 sequences, less than 20% of them appearing once. As to time point: newly diagnosed GD, antithyroid drugs for less than 3 months. Construction of the TCR library relied on RNA isolated from PBMCs. The specimen was peripheral blood mononuclear cells (PBMCs), collected at new diagnosis, from a patient treated with antithyroid drugs. The receptors stem from a female donor with Graves disease.

This clonotype was counted between two and nine times. Because it lacks the conserved phenylalanine or tryptophan at the end, this CDR3 is likely a read error. It is unclear where the CDR3 begins or ends on the DNA, so no DNA is shown, and the CDR3 is as TCRdb lists it. The chain employs TRBV5-1 and TRBJ2-1; the table assigns TRBD1, which was not confirmed against the DNA. Germline CDR1 is SGHRS and CDR2 is YFSETQ. The CDR3 comprises 15 residues, both ends counted. The CDR3 reads CASSLRPQGNNERFL.

This clonotype was recorded at least ten times. This sequence joins TRBV3-1 and TRBJ2-6; 7 bases match TRBD2. In germline, CDR1 is LGHDT, CDR2 YNNKEL (reference sequence). V shed 4 bases, J shed 10 bases, and the junction held 7 bases outside the gene matches. CDR3 length equals 14 residues. The CDR3 reads CASSLGTGGNVLTF. The CDR3, as DNA: TGTGCCAGCAGCCTCGGGACGGGAGGAAACGTCCTGACTTTC.

At least ten counts were recorded for this clonotype. This chain links TRBV10-3 with TRBJ1-2; 8 nucleotides match TRBD1. The length of the CDR3 is 17 residues. Germline loops: CDR1 ENHRY, CDR2 SYGVKD. With 0 bases clipped from V and 3 bases from J, the junction kept 9 bases outside the gene matches. The CDR3 loop reads CAISESETGAHHYGYTF. In DNA, the CDR3 is TGTGCCATCAGTGAGTCGGAGACAGGGGCGCACCACTATGGCTACACCTTC.

This clonotype turned up a few times. V gene TRBV12-3 or TRBV12-4 combines with J gene TRBJ2-5, with 11 bases fitting TRBD2. The CDR3 length is 14 residues. V lost 5 bases to trimming and J lost 4 bases; unmatched junction nucleotides: 3. The CDR3 loop is CASSLSGRVETQYF. The CDR3 DNA reads as TGTGCCAGCAGTCTTAGCGGGAGGGTAGAGACCCAGTACTTC.

This clonotype was picked up many times. The genes are TRBV5-4 and TRBJ1-1; D might be TRBD1 (5 bases). The CDR3 sequence is 13 residues long. Germline V gene lookup returns CDR1 SGHNT and CDR2 YYREEE (reference sequence). Deletions cut 4 bases from V and 4 bases from J, with 11 bases between. CDR3 amino acids: CASSVLGGTEAFF. The CDR3 coding sequence is TGTGCCAGCAGCGTGCTCGGGGGCACTGAAGCTTTCTTT.

The chain has TRBV28 and TRBJ1-1; TRBD1 is a possible D gene (6 bases). The germline V and J ends were trimmed by 6 bases and 3 bases, with 11 bases remaining between them. The CDR3 is made up of 13 amino acids. The V gene's germline CDR1 is MDHEN and CDR2 SYDVKM. The CDR3 is CASRLTGYTEAFF. The CDR3 DNA is TGTGCCAGCAGGCTCACAGGGTACACTGAAGCTTTCTTT.

This clonotype was seen repeatedly, ten times or more. The chain has TRBV30 and TRBJ2-7; weak D call: TRBD1 (6 bases). This CDR3 contains 15 residues. Trimming cost V 4 bases and J 5 bases, with 21 bases left between them. The germline gives CDR1 GTSNPN, CDR2 SVGIG (reference sequence). The chain's CDR3 is CAWKAPGRGVHEQYF. CDR3 sequence (DNA): TGTGCCTGGAAAGCACCAGGCAGGGGTGTGCACGAGCAGTACTTC.

This clonotype was detected ten times or more. V is TRBV6-5 and J is TRBJ1-1, with D possibly matching TRBD1 (5 bases). Germline V gene sequence: CDR1 MNHEY, CDR2 SVGAGI. The CDR3 runs 13 residues. V lost 2 bases and J 5 bases, leaving 9 bases between the germline ends. CDR3 protein: CASSYEGETEAFF. The CDR3 nucleotides read TGTGCCAGCAGTTACGAAGGGGAAACTGAAGCTTTCTTT.

The rearrangement uses TRBV11-2 and TRBJ2-2; D gene ambiguous. The CDR3 is 17 residues long. From germline, CDR1 is SGHAT and CDR2 FQNNGV. Trimming stripped 7 bases from V and 4 bases from J, with 22 bases between. In DNA, the CDR3 is TGTGCCAGCACGTCACGCCTGCACTGGGATGTCACCGGGGAGCTGTTTTTT. It yields the protein CASTSRLHWDVTGELFF.

Many counts were recorded for this clonotype. The V call is TRBV5-1, the J call TRBJ2-7; either TRBD1 or TRBD2 may fit D (6 bases each). Germline V CDR1 and CDR2: SGHRS, YFSETQ. V lost 0 bases, J lost 6 bases, and 13 bases lay in between. The CDR3 runs to 14 residues. In nucleotides, the CDR3 is TGCGCCAGCAGCTTGGACAGGGCAGCGGGCGAGCAGTACTTC. Residues: CASSLDRAAGEQYF.

This clonotype appeared many times. J is TRBJ2-2 and V is TRBV5-4, with D perhaps matching TRBD1 (6 bases). Looked up from germline, CDR1 is SGHNT and CDR2 is YYREEE (reference sequence). The CDR3 is 16 residues long. V lost 0 bases to trimming and J lost 0 bases, with 9 bases between them. CDR3 in amino acids: CASSLDGGANTGELFF. In DNA form, the CDR3 reads TGTGCCAGCAGCTTGGATGGGGGCGCGAACACCGGGGAGCTGTTTTTT.

This clonotype came up a few times. The chain couples TRBV5-1 to TRBJ2-2; unclear D gene. CDR1 is SGHRS and CDR2 is YFSETQ in the germline V gene. This CDR3 is 15 amino acids long. Trimming pared 3 bases from V and 2 bases from J, leaving 11 bases between. CDR3 region: CASSYSDTNTGELFF. CDR3 bases: TGCGCCAGCAGCTACAGTGATACCAACACCGGGGAGCTGTTTTTT.

A word on this clonotype: A clone one base away is much larger, so this may be a read error. This rearrangement joins TRBV11-2 to TRBJ1-1; unclear D gene. The CDR3 extends over 16 amino acids. Germline CDR1 reads SGHAT; CDR2 reads FQNNGV. The germline V and J ends were trimmed by 1 base and 2 bases, with 14 bases remaining between them. The CDR3 bases are TGTGCCAGCAGCTTAGTAGGAGCACGCATCAACACTGAAGCTTTCTTT. Amino acids: CASSLVGARINTEAFF.

The rearrangement links TRBV9 to TRBJ2-2; D gene uncertain. Per germline, CDR1 SGDLS and CDR2 YYNGEE. This CDR3 has 15 residues. The ends were cut back, 3 bases at V and 1 base at J, with 10 bases in the middle. This CDR3 is CASSDLSGNTGELFF. CDR3 nucleotide sequence: TGTGCCAGCAGCGACCTGAGTGGGAACACCGGGGAGCTGTTTTTT.

This clonotype showed up many times. This chain joins TRBV27 and TRBJ1-2; possibly TRBD1 for D (6 bases). V lost 5 bases and J lost 7, with 20 bases in between. Per the germline V gene, CDR1 is MNHEY and CDR2 is SMNVEV (reference sequence). The CDR3 is 15 amino acids. Here the CDR3 reads CASSPRNIQGFGYTF. Here the CDR3 DNA reads TGTGCCAGCAGTCCGCGAAATATACAGGGATTTGGCTACACCTTC.

This clonotype appeared many times. The gene calls are TRBV2 and TRBJ2-7; perhaps TRBD1 as D (5 bases). Trimming took 3 bases from V and 7 from J, leaving 13 bases between them. This CDR3 has 13 residues. Looked up from germline, CDR1 is SNHLY and CDR2 is FYNNEI. The CDR3 DNA follows: TGTGCCAGCAGTGATCAAGGGGCGCGGGAGCAGTACTTC. This translates into CASSDQGAREQYF.

This clonotype was recorded at least ten times. The gene calls are TRBV5-1 and TRBJ2-3, with D possibly matching TRBD2 (5 bases). V lost 3 bases to trimming and J lost 0 bases, with 11 bases between them. In germline, CDR1 is SGHRS, CDR2 YFSETQ. The CDR3 totals 15 residues. CDR3 sequence (DNA): TGCGCCAGCAGCTCGCAGGCGGGCAGCACAGATACGCAGTATTTT. This codes for CASSSQAGSTDTQYF. Variable domain in full (rest from reference TRBV5-1 and TRBJ2-3): KAGVTQTPRYLIKTRGQQVTLSCSPISGHRSVSWYQQTPGQGLQFLFEYFSETQRNKGNFPGRFSGRQFSNSRSEMNVSTLELGDSALYLCASSSQAGSTDTQYFGPGTRLTVL.

This clonotype was counted ten times or more. The rearrangement joins TRBV4-1 to TRBJ1-4, with D hard to call. This CDR3 is 16 amino acids long. Germline lookup yields CDR1 MGHRA and CDR2 YSYEKL. The germline V and J ends were trimmed by 2 bases and 5 bases, with 15 bases remaining between them. Here the CDR3 DNA reads TGCGCCAGCAGCCAACCTAGAAGTGAATCAAATGAAAAACTGTTTTTT. As protein: CASSQPRSESNEKLFF.

This clonotype was seen many times. The gene calls are TRBV7-2 and TRBJ1-2, with TRBD1 matching 7 bases. Germline V gene data show CDR1 as SGHTA and CDR2 as FQGNSA. The J segment lost 6 bases and the V segment lost 4 bases, leaving 11 bases of the junction unmatched. This CDR3 is 15 amino acids long. CDR3 DNA sequence: TGTGCCAGCAGCTCCAAGGCCGAGGGGGCGGATGGCTACACCTTC. The encoded protein is CASSSKAEGADGYTF.

This clonotype has a handful of counts. Sequence at one end of the junction differs from germline and may be a read error. This chain links TRBV7-6 with TRBJ2-3; 9 positions agree with TRBD2. CDR1 and CDR2 (germline): SGHVS, FNYEAQ. This CDR3 has 15 residues. CDR3 sequence: CASSLVSGSTDTQYF. The CDR3 DNA reads as TGTGCCAGCAGCTTAGTTAGCGGGAGCACGGATACGCAGTATTTT.

This clonotype was counted ten times or more. The gene calls are TRBV5-1 and TRBJ1-2, with 8 bases lining up with TRBD1. CDR1 and CDR2 (germline): SGHRS, YFSETQ. The CDR3 is 14 amino acids. With 4 bases clipped from V and 6 bases from J, the junction kept 8 bases outside the gene matches. CDR3 amino acids: CASSADRARDGYTF. Written as DNA, the CDR3 is TGCGCCAGCAGCGCGGACAGGGCCAGGGATGGCTACACCTTC.

The chain links TRBV11-2 to TRBJ2-7, with 12 bases matching TRBD1. V was clipped by 8 bases and J by 8 bases; unmatched bases: 7. Germline lookup yields CDR1 SGHAT and CDR2 FQNNGV. The CDR3 has 13 residues. The CDR3 nucleotides read TGTGCCAGCCGCCGGGACAGGGGGCCAAAGCAGTACTTC. It encodes CASRRDRGPKQYF.

On this clonotype: The CDR3 carries no conserved terminal phenylalanine or tryptophan, so it likely arises from a read error. The rearrangement uses TRBV5-1 and TRBJ2-3, with D possibly being TRBD1 or TRBD2 (5 bases each). CDR1 is SGHRS, CDR2 YFSETQ, per germline. The CDR3 length is 13 residues. V was trimmed by 4 bases and J by 5 bases, leaving 11 bases between them. CDR3 region: CASSLGGEDTQYL. CDR3 coding DNA: TGCGCCAGCAGCCTTGGGGGAGAAGATACGCAGTATCTT.

This clonotype was seen a few times. This chain connects TRBV20-1 to TRBJ2-4, with 10 bases identical to TRBD2. The J segment lost 1 base and the V segment lost 2 bases, leaving 14 bases of the junction unmatched. CDR3 length: 19 residues. Germline V CDR1 and CDR2: DFQATT, SNEGSKA (reference sequence). CDR3 sequence: CSARPGFNVTSGAKNIQYF. CDR3 DNA sequence: TGCAGTGCTAGACCCGGATTCAACGTGACTAGCGGGGCCAAAAACATTCAGTACTTC.

Ten or more counts support this clonotype. The rearrangement joins TRBV28 to TRBJ2-1; no firm D call. Germline CDR1 and CDR2: MDHEN and SYDVKM. The CDR3 contains 16 residues. The ends were cut back, 1 base at V and 8 bases at J, with 18 bases in the middle. CDR3 residues: CASSLSARGRFDEQFF. The DNA of the CDR3 is TGTGCCAGCAGTTTATCCGCCCGTGGTAGGTTCGATGAGCAGTTCTTC.

The chain couples TRBV19 to TRBJ1-1, with unresolved D. Trimming left V 10 bases short and J 1 base short, with 10 bases between. This CDR3 region has 12 residues. Per the germline V gene, CDR1 is LNHDA and CDR2 is SQIVND (reference sequence). The CDR3 is CATRTGNTEAFF. As DNA, the CDR3 is TGTGCCACTCGAACGGGGAACACTGAAGCTTTCTTT.

In its sample, this clonotype was seen many times. The chain employs TRBV20-1 and TRBJ2-3; 9 positions agree with TRBD2. The CDR3 is made up of 15 amino acids. V gave up 0 bases and J gave up 6 bases; unmatched junction bases: 7. The germline V gene encodes CDR1 DFQATT and CDR2 SNEGSKA (reference sequence). CDR3 in DNA: TGCAGTGCTAGAGATCCGGGGACTAGCTGGGATACGCAGTATTTT. The encoded protein is CSARDPGTSWDTQYF.

This clonotype was observed at least ten times. The chain joins TRBV6-2 or TRBV6-3 to TRBJ1-1; D call uncertain. This CDR3 has 13 amino acids. Germline CDR1 and CDR2: MNHEY and SVGEGT. V lost 8 bases to trimming and J lost 3 bases, with 13 bases between them. This chain's CDR3 is CASRAEVDTEAFF. CDR3 nucleotides: TGTGCCAGCCGTGCCGAGGTTGACACTGAAGCTTTCTTT.

At least ten counts were recorded for this clonotype. The V call is TRBV27, the J call TRBJ2-7, with 7 bases aligning to TRBD2. Germline-derived CDR1 and CDR2 are MNHEY and SMNVEV (reference sequence). CDR3 length: 15 amino acids. Trimming cost V 4 bases and J 3 bases; bases outside gene matches: 9. CDR3 in amino acids: CASSSPLGGLYEQYF. The CDR3 DNA is TGTGCCAGCAGTTCCCCCTTGGGAGGGCTCTACGAGCAGTACTTC.

This clonotype was detected many times. J is TRBJ2-7 and V is TRBV12-5, with D unclear. Trimming took 3 bases from V and 3 from J, leaving 6 bases between them. Germline CDR1 is LGHNT and CDR2 is FRNRAP. The CDR3 runs to 12 residues. This chain's CDR3 is CASGLAVYEQYF. CDR3 nucleotide sequence: TGTGCTAGTGGTTTAGCAGTCTACGAGCAGTACTTC.